The rows below give T cell receptor beta chains drawn from one sample of a study of T cell responses to AZD1222 COVID-19 vaccine. Assay used: immunoSEQ multiplex PCR; TCRdb lists only in-frame clones, some missing. The sample holds some 120,000 clones, around 89% seen once. This sample comprised peripheral blood, obtained on day 0 of AZD1222 vaccination. These TCRs come from an adult in good health. Each CDR3 is given with its conserved first and last residue. A D gene is named only where the DNA matches it firmly. Only some rows state a clone size, as once, few, many or a class for expanded clones.

clone_size j_call d_call v_call cdr3_aa cdr3_nt
NA TRBJ1-1 TRBD1 TRBV6-5 CASSGQDGTGAFF TGTGCCAGCAGCGGACAGGATGGAACTGGGGCTTTCTTT
NA TRBJ2-2 TRBD1 TRBV19 CASSVGQGYGNTGELFF TGTGCCAGTAGTGTAGGACAGGGCTATGGGAACACCGGGGAGCTGTTTTTT
NA TRBJ1-6 NA TRBV4-2 CASSRRESNSPLHF TGTGCCAGCAGCCGTAGGGAAAGCAATTCACCCCTCCACTTT
NA TRBJ2-3 NA TRBV12-3/TRBV12-4 CASSPAWDTQYF TGTGCCAGCAGCCCCGCGTGGGATACGCAGTATTTT
NA TRBJ1-2 TRBD1 TRBV6-5 CASRTGGGPYGYTF TGTGCCAGCAGAACAGGGGGCGGCCCCTATGGCTACACCTTC
once TRBJ2-7 TRBD2 TRBV3-1/TRBV3-2 CASSPGGAEQYF TGTGCCAGCAGTCCGGGAGGGGCCGAGCAGTACTTC
NA TRBJ2-1 NA TRBV6-4 CASSDQGGDYNEQFF TGTGCCAGCAGTGACCAGGGCGGGGATTACAATGAGCAGTTCTTC
NA TRBJ1-6 NA TRBV7-9 CASSPTESYNSPLHF TGTGCCAGCAGCCCCACAGAGTCCTATAATTCACCCCTCCACTTT
NA TRBJ1-1 NA TRBV7-2 CASSLSAEAFF TGTGCCAGCAGCCTATCCGCTGAAGCTTTCTTT
NA TRBJ2-5 NA TRBV5-1 CASSLGGPQETQYF TGCGCCAGCAGCTTGGGGGGTCCCCAAGAGACCCAGTACTTC
NA TRBJ1-3 NA TRBV28 CASSFTATGNTIYF TGTGCCAGCAGTTTCACAGCAACTGGAAACACCATATATTTT
NA TRBJ2-7 NA TRBV9 CASSDSQGLTRGEQYF TGTGCCAGCAGCGACTCCCAGGGACTGACCCGGGGAGAGCAGTACTTC
NA TRBJ2-1 TRBD1 TRBV19 CASSQGVYNEQFF TGTGCCAGTAGTCAGGGGGTTTACAATGAGCAGTTCTTC
NA TRBJ1-1 TRBD1 TRBV13 CASSPGQGAPLNTEAFF TGTGCCAGCAGCCCAGGACAGGGGGCGCCTCTGAACACTGAAGCTTTCTTT
NA TRBJ1-5 NA TRBV6-5 CASSLSGQENQPQHF TGTGCCAGCAGTTTGAGTGGGCAGGAGAATCAGCCCCAGCATTTT
NA TRBJ2-2 NA TRBV18 CASSNKAGELFF TGTGCCAGCTCAAACAAGGCCGGGGAGCTGTTTTTT
NA TRBJ2-7 TRBD2 TRBV27 CASSLTGTSGSSRYEQYF TGTGCCAGCAGTTTAACCGGGACTAGCGGGAGCTCAAGGTACGAGCAGTACTTC
NA TRBJ2-1 NA TRBV11-1 CASSLEDRFEGQFF TGTGCCAGCAGCTTAGAGGACAGATTTGAAGGGCAGTTCTTC
NA TRBJ1-4 NA TRBV20-1 CSASFDARQSNEKLFF TGCAGTGCTAGTTTCGATGCGAGACAGTCTAATGAAAAACTGTTTTTT
once TRBJ1-2 NA TRBV4-3 CASSPQRTANYGYTF TGCGCCAGCAGCCCCCAACGGACAGCGAACTATGGCTACACCTTC
NA TRBJ1-3 NA TRBV30 CAWNPGHSGNTIYF TGTGCCTGGAACCCAGGCCACTCTGGAAACACCATATATTTT
NA TRBJ1-3 NA TRBV6-5 CASSYTASGNTIYF TGTGCCAGCAGTTACACGGCCTCTGGAAACACCATATATTTT
NA TRBJ1-3 NA TRBV5-4 CASSSKTGSGNTIYF TGTGCCAGCAGCTCAAAGACAGGCTCTGGAAACACCATATATTTT
NA TRBJ1-2 NA TRBV28 CACWSGTDYGYTF TGTGCCTGCTGGTCGGGGACGGATTATGGCTACACCTTC
NA TRBJ2-3 NA TRBV30 CAWKQGGTDTQYF TGTGCCTGGAAACAGGGCGGCACAGATACGCAGTATTTT
NA TRBJ1-5 TRBD1 TRBV5-1 CASSPGTGDSNQPQHF TGCGCCAGCAGCCCTGGGACAGGGGATAGCAATCAGCCCCAGCATTTT
NA TRBJ1-5 NA TRBV5-4 CASSLAAGADNQPQHF TGTGCCAGCAGCTTAGCAGCGGGGGCCGACAATCAGCCCCAGCATTTT